The sequence of this T cell receptor (beta chain) was determined in a study of T cell responses to AZD1222 COVID-19 vaccine. Overall study results and limits: There were mostly white British donors and more females than males, and clonal diversity was possibly underestimated. Repertoire sampling happened only post peak T cell response. Baseline seropositives among AZD1222 recipients totaled only 5 or 6.

Method: immunoSEQ multiplex PCR; TCRdb's copy keeps in-frame clones and lacks some. The table includes more than 120,000 clones, about 86% detected once. To note about this clone: Its antigen is undetermined.

The CDR3 runs 14 residues. Between the trimmed V and J ends, which lost 5 bases and 5 bases, there was a span of 12 bases. The germline gives CDR1 SGHAT, CDR2 FQNNGV. This clonotype originated in an adult who received the AZD1222 COVID-19 vaccine. The starting material was peripheral blood, obtained 28 days after the second AZD1222 dose. The genes are TRBV11-2 and TRBJ1-4, with D perhaps matching TRBD1 (5 bases). The CDR3, as DNA: TGTGCCAGCAGCCAGGGACGGAACAATGAAAAACTGTTTTTT. Protein sequence: CASSQGRNNEKLFF.